The 32 T cell receptor beta chains below all came from one sample that was sequenced in a study of blood T cell repertoires in COVID-19. The repertoire was sequenced with immunoSEQ multiplex PCR; TCRdb's copy has only in-frame clones and lacks some. This table has 350,000 to 450,000 clones, approximately 93% appearing once. Sequencing was carried out using PBMCs or T cells enriched from blood (not recorded which). The source of these receptors is a woman aged 40 to 50 who had been exposed to COVID-19.

The CDR3 nucleotides are TGTGCCAGCAGTTTGGAACAGGGTTATTCACCCCTCCACTTT. Residues: CASSLEQGYSPLHF. This chain uses TRBV27 with TRBJ1-6; TRBD1 might be the D (6 bases). CDR1 is MNHEY and CDR2 is SMNVEV in the germline V gene (reference sequence). The CDR3 loop spans 14 amino acids. Trimming stripped 3 bases from V and 8 bases from J, with 11 bases between.

The gene calls are TRBV12-3 or TRBV12-4 and TRBJ1-2; TRBD1 agrees at 8 bases. V shed 5 bases and J 4 bases; nucleotides not matched to a gene: 3. This CDR3 is 13 amino acids long. CDR3 in amino acids: CASSRDRSYGYTF. CDR3 DNA sequence: TGTGCCAGCAGTCGGGACAGGTCCTATGGCTACACCTTC.

The V and J genes are TRBV5-1 and TRBJ2-1, with 7 bases lining up with TRBD2. This CDR3 has 17 amino acids. The ends lost 1 base at V and 5 bases at J; junction bases unmatched: 12. The germline gives CDR1 SGHRS, CDR2 YFSETQ. In DNA, the CDR3 is TGCGCCAGCAGCTTGTCTTGGTCGGGGAGGGTCAACAATGAGCAGTTCTTC. This codes for CASSLSWSGRVNNEQFF.

This sequence joins TRBV3-1 (or the pseudogene TRBV3-2) and TRBJ1-4; D is uncertain. The V end lost 1 base, the J end lost 5 bases, and 8 bases lay between the germline ends. The germline gives CDR1 LGHDT, CDR2 YNNKEL (reference sequence). The length of the CDR3 is 14 residues. The CDR3 here is CASSQAVMNEKLFF. The CDR3 region has the DNA TGTGCCAGCAGCCAAGCGGTAATGAATGAAAAACTGTTTTTT.

The chain has TRBV25-1 and TRBJ1-3; the match to TRBD1 covers 7 bases. The CDR3 has 15 residues. Germline values: CDR1 MGHDK, CDR2 SYGVNS. V trimming: 4 bases; J trimming: 2 bases; junction bases outside the gene matches: 5. The CDR3 bases are TGTGCCAGCAGTGCACCCCAGGGGGCTGGAAACACCATATATTTT. It codes for CASSAPQGAGNTIYF.

There are a few counts of this clone. The chain recombines TRBV10-3 with TRBJ2-7; 7 bases fit TRBD1. Unmatched junction bases numbered 14, after V lost 6 bases and J lost 6 bases. The CDR3 is 15 residues long. Germline CDR1 ENHRY, CDR2 SYGVKD. CDR3 nucleotide sequence: TGTGCCATCAGCGAGACAGGGTCCATTCGCGGCGAGCAGTACTTC. Translated: CAISETGSIRGEQYF.

The chain couples TRBV2 to TRBJ1-1; no firm D call. Germline CDR1 is SNHLY and CDR2 is FYNNEI. This CDR3 is 14 amino acids long. V was clipped by 1 base and J by 3 bases, with 9 bases between them. CDR3 in DNA: TGTGCCAGCAGTGAAGTCAGGATCTACACTGAAGCTTTCTTT. It translates to CASSEVRIYTEAFF.

The chain couples TRBV5-6 to TRBJ2-2, with D tentatively TRBD2 (6 bases). Trimming took off 0 bases at V and 4 bases at J, with 13 bases between the two ends. CDR3 size: 16 residues. Per germline, CDR1 SGHDT and CDR2 YYEEEE. The CDR3 nucleotides are TGTGCCAGCAGCTTGGTACGGAGGGTTACCACCGGGGAGCTGTTTTTT. This encodes CASSLVRRVTTGELFF.

This chain joins TRBV18 and TRBJ1-5; the match to TRBD1 covers 11 bases. V shed 6 bases, J shed 5 bases, and the junction held 6 bases outside the gene matches. This CDR3 has 15 residues. Germline CDR1 KGHSH, CDR2 LQKENI. Written as DNA, the CDR3 is TGTGCCAGCTCCCCTGGGACAGGGGGGCATCAGCCCCAGCATTTT. It yields the protein CASSPGTGGHQPQHF. The full variable domain, its missing parts supplied by reference TRBV18 and TRBJ1-5, is NAGVMQNPRHLVRRRGQEARLRCSPMKGHSHVYWYRQLPEEGLKFMVYLQKENIIDESGMPKERFSAEFPKEGPSILRIQQVVRGDSAAYFCASSPGTGGHQPQHFGDGTRLSIL.

The CDR3 nucleotides read TGTGCCAGACAGGGGGCGAAGTGGGGGCCGAACACTGAAGCTTTCTTT. Translated: CARQGAKWGPNTEAFF. The gene calls are TRBV2 and TRBJ1-1; TRBD1 agrees at 9 bases. CDR3 size: 16 residues. Unmatched junction bases numbered 12, after V lost 9 bases and J lost 1 base. Germline lookup yields CDR1 SNHLY and CDR2 FYNNEI.

For the CDR3, the DNA is TGTGCCAGCAGCCAAGATCTCGTGAACACTGAAGCTTTCTTT. Protein product: CASSQDLVNTEAFF. The chain combines TRBV3-1 (or the pseudogene TRBV3-2) with TRBJ1-1, with unresolved D. The CDR3 length is 14 residues. V lost 0 bases and J lost 0, with 5 bases in between. CDR1 is LGHDT and CDR2 is YNNKEL in the germline V gene (reference sequence).

The table lists this clone with a count of one. The chain joins TRBV7-6 to TRBJ2-5, with no clear D. V was pared by 6 bases and J by 1 base, with 6 bases between. Germline-derived CDR1 and CDR2 are SGHVS and FNYEAQ. The CDR3 is 12 residues long. The CDR3 DNA reads as TGTGCCAGCAGACTGCCCCAAGAGACCCAGTACTTC. It is translated as CASRLPQETQYF.

As regards this clone: A much larger clone differs from this one at a single base, so this may be a read error. This chain joins TRBV14 and TRBJ2-2, with D perhaps TRBD2 (6 bases). V lost 4 bases and J lost 8, with 8 bases in between. This CDR3 is 12 amino acids long. CDR1 is SGHDN, CDR2 FVKESK, per germline. The CDR3 loop is CASSPRGGELFF. DNA of the CDR3: TGTGCCAGCAGCCCCCGGGGGGGGGAGCTGTTTTTT.

This clone was observed a handful of times. The rearrangement uses TRBV5-1 and TRBJ2-7; tentative D call: TRBD2 (7 bases). Trimming removed 4 bases from V and 0 bases from J, with 17 bases in between. This CDR3 region has 16 residues. Germline V gives CDR1 SGHRS, CDR2 YFSETQ. The CDR3, as DNA: TGCGCCAGCAGCCCCCGGAGGGGGGGAAGCTCCTACGAGCAGTACTTC. It codes for CASSPRRGGSSYEQYF.

The rearrangement uses TRBV5-4 and TRBJ2-5; 7 bases match TRBD2. CDR1 is SGHNT and CDR2 is YYREEE in the germline V gene (reference sequence). The CDR3 is 17 amino acids. V lost 4 bases to trimming and J lost 14 bases; unmatched junction nucleotides: 26. CDR3 in DNA: TGTGCCAGCAGCCTGGGAGGTTTAACGGGGCAGCGGGAACCAGCCTACTTC. Its translation is CASSLGGLTGQREPAYF. The full variable domain, rest sourced from reference TRBV5-4 and TRBJ2-5, is ETGVTQSPTHLIKTRGQQVTLRCSSQSGHNTVSWYQQALGQGPQFIFQYYREEENGRGNFPPRFSGLQFPNYSSELNVNALELDDSALYLCASSLGGLTGQREPAYFGPGTRLLVL.

The V and J genes are TRBV7-8 and TRBJ2-1; tentatively, D is TRBD1 (5 bases). Germline V gene sequence: CDR1 SGHVS, CDR2 FQNEAQ. Trimming shortened V by 6 bases and J by 6 bases, and 12 bases separated the two germline ends. CDR3 size: 13 residues. The CDR3 protein is CASRSGLGNEQFF. The CDR3 DNA reads TGTGCCAGCAGGTCAGGGTTGGGCAATGAGCAGTTCTTC.

The V call is TRBV19, the J call TRBJ1-1; 8 nucleotides agree with TRBD1. The CDR3 spans 15 residues. After removal of 9 bases from V and 1 base from J, the junction contained 10 bases not matched to a gene. Germline V gene data show CDR1 as LNHDA and CDR2 as SQIVND (reference sequence). CDR3 sequence reads: CASRDRYGANTEAFF. CDR3 in DNA: TGTGCCAGCCGGGACAGGTATGGGGCGAACACTGAAGCTTTCTTT.

The chain uses TRBV7-9 and TRBJ1-1; D is perhaps TRBD1 (6 bases). Deletions cut 2 bases from V and 0 bases from J, with 10 bases between. The CDR3 totals 15 residues. Germline loops: CDR1 SEHNR, CDR2 FQNEAQ (reference sequence). This CDR3 reads CASSLLGTMNTEAFF. The CDR3 DNA reads TGTGCCAGCAGCTTACTGGGGACAATGAACACTGAAGCTTTCTTT.

The V gene is TRBV24-1, the J gene TRBJ2-1; 8 bases are a match to TRBD2. Germline lookup yields CDR1 KGHDR and CDR2 SFDVKD. The CDR3 spans 15 residues. V shed 2 bases and J 3 bases; nucleotides not matched to a gene: 2. The CDR3 sequence: CATSDSSGGYNEQFF. CDR3 nucleotides: TGTGCCACCAGTGATTCAAGCGGGGGCTACAATGAGCAGTTCTTC.

The J gene is TRBJ1-2, the V gene TRBV27; 8 bases map to TRBD1. The CDR3 consists of 13 residues. With V trimmed by 6 bases and J by 4 bases, 4 bases remained unmatched. CDR1 is MNHEY and CDR2 is SMNVEV in the germline V gene (reference sequence). CDR3 residues: CASSYRGSYGYTF. DNA of the CDR3: TGTGCCAGCAGCTACAGGGGGTCCTATGGCTACACCTTC.

V usage is TRBV7-2 and J usage is TRBJ2-5; D might be TRBD1 (6 bases). The CDR3 spans 14 residues. Trimming stripped 6 bases from V and 6 bases from J, with 17 bases between. Germline CDR1 is SGHTA and CDR2 is FQGNSA. The CDR3 loop reads CASSLGQPVQTQYF. The DNA for the CDR3 is TGTGCCAGCAGTCTCGGACAGCCCGTACAGACCCAGTACTTC.

The J gene is TRBJ1-2, the V gene TRBV6-2 or TRBV6-3, with D uncertain. The CDR3 covers 11 residues. CDR1 is MNHEY, CDR2 SVGEGT, per germline. The germline V and J ends were trimmed by 3 bases and 7 bases, with 6 bases remaining between them. CDR3 sequence reads: CASSYAGGYTF. The CDR3, as DNA: TGTGCCAGCAGTTATGCGGGTGGCTACACCTTC.

V is TRBV10-2 and J is TRBJ1-2; 7 bases are shared with TRBD1. The V gene's germline CDR1 is WSHSY and CDR2 SAAADI. V gave up 4 bases and J gave up 5 bases; unmatched junction bases: 4. This CDR3 region has 13 residues. The CDR3 sequence is CASSVSQGYGYTF. The DNA of the CDR3 is TGCGCCAGCAGTGTTTCACAGGGGTATGGCTACACCTTC.

The chain combines TRBV27 with TRBJ2-1, with 8 bases aligning to TRBD2. The germline gives CDR1 MNHEY, CDR2 SMNVEV (reference sequence). CDR3 length: 13 amino acids. CDR3 protein: CETKRGPYNEQFF. CDR3 bases: TGTGAAACGAAGCGGGGGCCTTACAATGAGCAGTTCTTC.

This chain connects TRBV30 to TRBJ2-7, with TRBD1 matching over 10 bases. With V trimmed by 4 bases and J by 7 bases, 10 bases remained unmatched. The CDR3 length is 14 residues. Germline-derived CDR1 and CDR2 are GTSNPN and SVGIG (reference sequence). The CDR3 DNA reads TGTGCCTGGACCAGGCCAGACAGGGGGCCGGAGCAGTACTTC. Its translation is CAWTRPDRGPEQYF.

A note on this clone: The same CDR3 arises from other DNA sequences in this sample as well. The V gene is TRBV4-3, the J gene TRBJ2-3; 8 bases line up with TRBD2. The V gene's germline CDR1 is LGHNA and CDR2 YSLEER. This CDR3 has 16 residues. V was pared by 0 bases and J by 0 bases, with 2 bases of the junction left unmatched. The CDR3 region is CASSQDPSGSTDTQYF. The CDR3 nucleotides are TGCGCCAGCAGCCAAGATCCTAGCGGGAGCACAGATACGCAGTATTTT.

This clone was seen just once. A read error may produce the germline difference seen at one junction end. V and J are TRBV7-7 and TRBJ2-5, with 7 bases aligning to TRBD2. The germline CDR1 and CDR2 sequences are SSHAT and FNYEAQ (reference sequence). There are 15 residues in the CDR3. This chain's CDR3 is CASSPQRGGQETQYF. The CDR3, as DNA: TGTGCTAGCAGCCCCCAGCGGGGAGGACAAGAGACCCAGTACTTC. Based on the CDR3 plus reference TRBV7-7 and TRBJ2-5, the full variable domain is GAGVSQSPRYKVTKRGQDVTLRCDPISSHATLYWYQQALGQGPEFLTYFNYEAQPDKSGLPSDRFSAERPEGSISTLTIQRTEQRDSAMYRCASSPQRGGQETQYFGPGTRLLVL.

V gene TRBV7-2 combines with J gene TRBJ1-2; D gene unclear. CDR1 and CDR2 from the germline V gene are SGHTA and FQGNSA. This CDR3 contains 13 residues. With 4 bases removed from V and 5 bases from J, the gap between germline ends came to 11 bases. The CDR3 sequence is CASSWKSEYGYTF. CDR3 DNA: TGTGCCAGCAGCTGGAAGAGCGAGTATGGCTACACCTTC.

This CDR3 reads CASSLDGLAGYNEQFF. CDR3 nucleotide sequence: TGTGCCAGCAGCTTAGACGGACTAGCGGGTTACAATGAGCAGTTCTTC. V gene TRBV11-3 combines with J gene TRBJ2-1; the match to TRBD2 covers 11 bases. The V gene's germline CDR1 is SGHNT and CDR2 YENEEA. The junction had 2 bases not matched to a gene; V was cut back by 0 bases and J by 4 bases. CDR3 size: 16 residues.

The chain recombines TRBV7-8 with TRBJ1-5; TRBD1 is a possible D gene (6 bases). CDR3 length equals 15 residues. V shed 2 bases and J shed 0 bases, with 8 bases lying between them. Germline-derived CDR1 and CDR2 are SGHVS and FQNEAQ. The CDR3 DNA sequence: TGTGCCAGCAGCTTAAGGGGGATTAGCAATCAGCCCCAGCATTTT. This encodes CASSLRGISNQPQHF.

The chain employs TRBV27 and TRBJ2-3; 7 positions agree with TRBD1. Looked up from germline, CDR1 is MNHEY and CDR2 is SMNVEV (reference sequence). The length of the CDR3 is 15 residues. The V segment lost 3 bases and the J segment 5 bases; nucleotides outside the gene matches: 8. CDR3 loop: CASSFGPGGIDTQYF. The CDR3 DNA follows: TGTGCCAGCAGTTTCGGTCCAGGGGGAATAGATACGCAGTATTTT.

This chain connects TRBV25-1 to TRBJ2-7; possibly TRBD1 for D (5 bases). Germline V gene sequence: CDR1 MGHDK, CDR2 SYGVNS. The length of the CDR3 is 13 residues. The V and J ends lost 4 bases and 3 bases respectively, with 10 bases between them. CDR3 residues: CASSGQTDYEQYF. In DNA, the CDR3 is TGTGCCAGCAGTGGACAGACTGACTACGAGCAGTACTTC.